The sequence of this T cell receptor (beta chain) was determined in a study of brain T cells in children with intractable seizures. Study findings and constraints: Pre- and post-surgery blood differed in depth, so pre-surgery absences may be undersampling. Only CDR3 sequence similarity suggested viral specificity, without known HCMV serostatus.

The repertoire was sequenced with immunoSEQ multiplex PCR; TCRdb's copy has only in-frame clones and lacks some. Of 110,000 or so clones in the sample, 85% to 95% were seen once. A note on this clone: The antigen remains unidentified.

Sequencing was limited to surgery cases with top T cell transcript signatures in brain tissue. The CDR3 has 16 amino acids. Between the trimmed V and J ends, which lost 6 bases and 2 bases, there was a span of 16 bases. Germline V gene lookup returns CDR1 LNHDA and CDR2 SQIVND (reference sequence). The chain links TRBV19 to TRBJ2-2; D may be TRBD1 (7 bases). The receptor's source is a boy under three years old with hemimegalencephaly and intractable seizures. Source: peripheral blood, taken at surgery. CDR3 protein: CASSRGTAINTGELFF. The CDR3 DNA reads TGTGCCAGTAGCCGCGGGACAGCTATAAACACCGGGGAGCTGTTTTTT.